This is a list of T cell receptor beta chains from one sample in a study of T cell clonotyping in hematopoietic cell transplantation. Some clones are missing from TCRdb's copy, which holds only in-frame ones; the method was immunoSEQ multiplex PCR. Among hundreds of clones listed, roughly 64% were seen once. The material sequenced was peripheral blood mononuclear cells, taken 30 days after allogeneic stem cell transplant. The receptors stem from a male patient between 60 and 69 years old who had an allogeneic stem cell transplant, so the T cells may come from the graft donor. Some clones in this sample may be carry-over from other donors' samples. Each CDR3 is given with its conserved first and last residue.

cdr3_aa j_call v_call
CASSPGRMNTEAFF TRBJ1-1 TRBV7-9
CSVRGVVDYGYTF TRBJ1-2 TRBV29-1
CSAPNPETQYF TRBJ2-5 TRBV20-1
CASSLSTDTQYF TRBJ2-3 TRBV18
CAIRGDRGSDEQYF TRBJ2-7 TRBV10-3
CASAFRDEQFF TRBJ2-1 TRBV7-8
CASSLAGQGGGYTF TRBJ1-2 TRBV7-2
CASSPTPRGQHF TRBJ1-5 TRBV28
CAISELAGGTNTQYF TRBJ2-3 TRBV10-3
CASSLWTANTEAFF TRBJ1-1 TRBV7-8
CASSLNAYYGYTF TRBJ1-2 TRBV5-6
CASSEPGTGRDSYEQYF TRBJ2-7 TRBV6-4
CASSSHRLAGTDTQYF TRBJ2-3 TRBV27
CASSFMNNNEQFF TRBJ2-1 TRBV5-6
CASSSRAYEQYF TRBJ2-7 TRBV7-9
CASSLNRETYEQYF - TRBV7-2
CASTGSPYEQYF TRBJ2-7 TRBV6-6
CASSEWWGGSGNTIYF TRBJ1-3 TRBV10-2
CASSLLAITDTQYF TRBJ2-3 TRBV5-1
CASSPGPIYGYTF TRBJ1-2 TRBV18
CASRVDPGMSPLHF TRBJ1-6 TRBV6-1
CASSEVAGAPAGELFF TRBJ2-2 TRBV6-1
CASSPRVGDQPQHF TRBJ1-5 TRBV18
CASSSIVTGDLYEQYF TRBJ2-7 TRBV19
CAISESSGANVLTF TRBJ2-6 TRBV10-3
CSGAGGNEQFF TRBJ2-1 TRBV29-1
CASSELIGGAGTGELFF TRBJ2-2 TRBV25-1
CAISESQPRQGLYEQYF TRBJ2-7 TRBV10-3
CPGRKPREQSRANVLTF TRBJ2-6 TRBV22-1
CASSYPNPRNTIYF TRBJ1-3 TRBV6-5
CASSRGEQFF TRBJ2-1 TRBV2
CASSLTQSPQYF TRBJ2-5 TRBV5-1
CASSEGPGTYEQYF TRBJ2-7 TRBV6-1
CASSLASWGTEAFF TRBJ1-1 TRBV11-2
CASSPQTEIIPYSNQPQHF TRBJ1-5 TRBV19
CASSVEDGAYEQYF TRBJ2-7 TRBV9
CASSGSGDTPYEQYF TRBJ2-7 TRBV2
CASSELGAAVMNTEAFF TRBJ1-1 TRBV2
CASSLRAVVYGYTF TRBJ1-2 TRBV5-6
CASSPSQQNEKLFF TRBJ1-4 TRBV18
CASSLASWGTEAFF TRBJ1-1 TRBV7-1
CASSVGPGSTEAFF TRBJ1-1 TRBV9
CASSLGGRGNEQYF TRBJ2-7 TRBV5-1
CASSGQGAEAFF TRBJ1-1 TRBV6-1
CASSQPPSGGANEQFF TRBJ2-1 TRBV5-4
CVSSPPDGMNTEAFF TRBJ1-1 TRBV6-5
CASSEFMGDQETQYF TRBJ2-5 TRBV25-1
CAWEQGFWAEAFF TRBJ1-1 TRBV30
CASSEQGGAGNTIYF TRBJ1-3 TRBV10-2
CASSLVRNTGELFF TRBJ2-2 TRBV5-1
CAWRGRGRYETQYF TRBJ2-5 TRBV30
CASSSLGGHTNEKLFF TRBJ1-4 TRBV5-1
CSVGQGIETQYF TRBJ2-5 TRBV29-1